The next 27 T cell receptor beta chains were all read from a single sample in a study of identical twins listed by TCRdb under 2016. Preparation of the library involved 5' RACE. Sequencing used an Illumina HiSeq 2000. TCRdb itself trimmed the public reads at Q25 with fastp, ran MiXCR and retained productive beta chains. Rows merge per CDR3 protein into single entries with the most common DNA and genes. The sample table holds just over 450,000 distinct CDR3 sequences, of which 12% to 15% were seen once. The ten top clones hold around 0.48% of the sample. These data also featured in a second study, about yellow fever vaccine responses in identical twins.

The specimen sequenced was CD4+ T cells sorted from blood. The receptors stem from a young woman in good health.

The chain recombines TRBV6-1 with TRBJ1-2; 9 nucleotides agree with TRBD1. This CDR3 contains 15 residues. Germline CDR1 and CDR2: MNHNS and SASEGT. J was trimmed by 3 bases and V by 6 bases; bases with no gene match: 8. CDR3 DNA sequence: TGTGCCAGCAGGAACTGGGACAGGGAGGACTATGGCTACACCTTC. Its translation is CASRNWDREDYGYTF.

This chain uses TRBV28 with TRBJ2-1; 10 nucleotides align to TRBD1. The CDR3 contains 14 residues. Germline V gene sequence: CDR1 MDHEN, CDR2 SYDVKM. V was clipped by 7 bases and J by 10 bases; unmatched bases: 10. The CDR3 is CASTLGTGVREQFF. The CDR3 coding sequence is TGTGCCAGCACCCTCGGGACAGGGGTCCGCGAGCAGTTCTTC.

This clonotype occurred a few times. This rearrangement joins TRBV29-1 to TRBJ2-5; TRBD2 matches at 11 bases. The germline V gene encodes CDR1 SQVTM and CDR2 ANQGSEA. V shed 4 bases, J shed 1 base, and the junction held 8 bases outside the gene matches. The CDR3 extends over 16 amino acids. In nucleotides, the CDR3 is TGCAGCGTTGGAGGTCGGCTAGCGGGAGGCCAAGAGACCCAGTACTTC. Protein: CSVGGRLAGGQETQYF.

This clonotype occurred many times. The chain is built from TRBV3-1 and TRBJ1-2; perhaps TRBD1 as D (5 bases). The CDR3 has 12 amino acids. Trimming removed 2 bases from V and 8 bases from J, with 9 bases in between. Per the germline V gene, CDR1 is LGHDT and CDR2 is YNNKEL (reference sequence). The CDR3 nucleotides are TGTGCCAGCAGCCAAAGGGGCGCGGGCTACACCTTC. It encodes CASSQRGAGYTF.

This chain links TRBV5-1 with TRBJ2-3; 9 bases line up with TRBD1. The CDR3 has 14 residues. V dropped 3 bases and J dropped 6; count of bases not matched to a gene: 5. Germline V gene sequence: CDR1 SGHRS, CDR2 YFSETQ. This CDR3 reads CASSYGQGTDTQYF. CDR3 nucleotide sequence: TGCGCCAGCAGCTATGGACAGGGGACCGATACGCAGTATTTT.

The chain joins TRBV7-9 to TRBJ2-1, with 7 bases fitting TRBD1. Germline V gene lookup returns CDR1 SEHNR and CDR2 FQNEAQ (reference sequence). Losses at the gene ends were 11 bases for V and 7 bases for J; bases not matched to a gene: 14. The CDR3 extends over 14 amino acids. CDR3: CASTGTELRNEQFF. CDR3 bases: TGTGCCTCCACTGGGACAGAGCTAAGAAATGAGCAGTTCTTC.

This clonotype has more than one count but fewer than ten. This chain links TRBV11-2 with TRBJ2-3; 9 bases agree with TRBD2. Per the germline V gene, CDR1 is SGHAT and CDR2 is FQNNGV. There are 16 residues in the CDR3. V gave up 4 bases and J gave up 2 bases; unmatched junction bases: 7. This chain's CDR3 is CASSSVAGALTDTQYF. The CDR3 DNA sequence: TGTGCCAGCAGCTCGGTAGCGGGGGCTCTCACAGATACGCAGTATTTT. Supplemented by reference TRBV11-2 and TRBJ2-3, the full variable domain reads EAGVAQSPRYKIIEKRQSVAFWCNPISGHATLYWYQQILGQGPKLLIQFQNNGVVDDSQLPKDRFSAERLKGVDSTLKIQPAKLEDSAVYLCASSSVAGALTDTQYFGPGTRLTVL.

The V and J genes are TRBV6-5 and TRBJ2-3; weak D call: TRBD2 (5 bases). The CDR3 spans 13 residues. Trimming took 8 bases from V and 3 from J, leaving 12 bases between them. The germline gives CDR1 MNHEY, CDR2 SVGAGI. The DNA for the CDR3 is TGTGCCAGCTGTTCGGCGGGTACAGATACGCAGTATTTT. It specifies CASCSAGTDTQYF.

This clonotype was recorded a few times. CDR3 region: CASSHSGGLALGNTEAFF. The CDR3 nucleotides are TGCGCCAGCAGCCATTCGGGAGGACTAGCCCTAGGGAACACTGAAGCTTTCTTT. The rearrangement uses TRBV5-1 and TRBJ1-1; no definite D call. Trimming left V 4 bases short and J 1 base short, with 23 bases between. The germline CDR1 and CDR2 sequences are SGHRS and YFSETQ. CDR3 length: 18 amino acids.

This clonotype appeared many times. The chain uses TRBV5-1 and TRBJ2-3; 8 positions agree with TRBD2. The CDR3 length is 17 residues. Germline-derived CDR1 and CDR2 are SGHRS and YFSETQ. V shed 2 bases, J shed 6 bases, and the junction held 14 bases outside the gene matches. As DNA, the CDR3 is TGCGCCAGCAGCTTAATACCAGCGGGAGCGCACGGTGATACGCAGTATTTT. It translates to CASSLIPAGAHGDTQYF.

This clonotype was counted many times. V gene TRBV5-1 combines with J gene TRBJ2-3; D is undetermined. CDR1 is SGHRS, CDR2 YFSETQ, per germline. CDR3 size: 12 residues. V was shortened by 5 bases and J by 2 bases, with 6 bases between the two germline ends. The CDR3 DNA sequence: TGCGCCAGCAGGACTTACACAGATACGCAGTATTTT. Its protein is CASRTYTDTQYF.

This clonotype came up many times. The J gene is TRBJ1-1, the V gene TRBV5-6; D is undetermined. Trimming cost V 2 bases and J 4 bases, with 9 bases left between them. Germline CDR1 is SGHDT and CDR2 is YYEEEE. The CDR3 contains 13 residues. CDR3 protein: CASSFIKGTEAFF. The CDR3 DNA reads as TGTGCCAGCAGCTTCATCAAGGGCACTGAAGCTTTCTTT.

V gene TRBV27 combines with J gene TRBJ2-3, with 10 bases matching TRBD1. CDR1 and CDR2 (germline): MNHEY, SMNVEV (reference sequence). The CDR3 length is 16 residues. The junction had 6 bases not matched to a gene; V was cut back by 1 base and J by 5 bases. The CDR3 nucleotides read TGTGCCAGCAGTTTATTGGACAGGGGGTTAGGAGATACGCAGTATTTT. It encodes CASSLLDRGLGDTQYF.

The chain uses TRBV19 and TRBJ1-1, with 7 positions matching TRBD1. With V trimmed by 4 bases and J by 5 bases, 10 bases remained unmatched. Germline V lookup: CDR1 LNHDA, CDR2 SQIVND (reference sequence). CDR3 length: 15 residues. DNA of the CDR3: TGTGCCAGTAGTAGACAGGGCTTGATGGATACTGAAGCTTTCTTT. Its translation is CASSRQGLMDTEAFF.

This clonotype was picked up one time. V usage is TRBV12-3 or TRBV12-4 and J usage is TRBJ2-2; 7 nucleotides line up with TRBD1. V lost 11 bases to trimming and J lost 5 bases; unmatched junction nucleotides: 11. This CDR3 comprises 14 residues. CDR3 in amino acids: CAGSRPGGTGELFF. The CDR3 DNA follows: TGTGCCGGTTCTAGGCCAGGGGGAACCGGGGAGCTGTTTTTT.

This rearrangement joins TRBV20-1 to TRBJ2-1; TRBD1 agrees at 9 bases. CDR3 size: 13 residues. CDR1 DFQATT and CDR2 SNEGSKA come from the germline V gene (reference sequence). Trimming took 6 bases from V and 9 from J; bases not matched to a gene: 9. CDR3 DNA: TGCAGTGCCCCGGGACAGGGATTCGGTGAGCAGTTCTTC. Protein product: CSAPGQGFGEQFF.

This clonotype has more than one count but fewer than ten. V and J are TRBV6-2 or TRBV6-3 and TRBJ2-2; D is undetermined. Germline CDR1 is MNHEY and CDR2 is SVGEGT. The CDR3 is 14 amino acids. Trimming removed 7 bases from V and 1 base from J, with 10 bases in between. The CDR3 here is CASTTTGNTGELFF. The CDR3 nucleotides are TGTGCCAGCACTACGACTGGGAACACCGGGGAGCTGTTTTTT.

The CDR3 sequence: CASSLYGVAEAFF. The CDR3 DNA sequence: TGTGCCAGCAGTTTATATGGGGTCGCTGAAGCTTTCTTT. The rearrangement joins TRBV28 to TRBJ1-1; no definite D call. Trimming removed 1 base from V and 6 bases from J, with 9 bases in between. The CDR3 totals 13 residues. CDR1 is MDHEN, CDR2 SYDVKM, per germline.

This clonotype was picked up many times. V and J are TRBV12-3 or TRBV12-4 and TRBJ1-1; D unclear. The CDR3 spans 14 residues. The V end lost 2 bases, the J end lost 5 bases, and 12 bases lay between the germline ends. The CDR3 loop reads CASSLRPRGTEAFF. Here the CDR3 DNA reads TGTGCCAGCAGTTTAAGGCCTCGGGGTACTGAAGCTTTCTTT.

This clonotype came up a few times. The chain is built from TRBV6-2 or TRBV6-3 and TRBJ2-1; 15 bases map to TRBD2. The CDR3 loop spans 19 amino acids. CDR1 MNHEY and CDR2 SVGEGT come from the germline V gene. Germline trimming cut 6 bases from V and 4 bases from J; bases unmatched to any gene: 13. The CDR3 reads CASSLPGLAGGRMYNEQFF. In DNA, the CDR3 is TGTGCCAGCAGCCTCCCGGGACTAGCGGGAGGAAGGATGTACAATGAGCAGTTCTTC.

This chain uses TRBV20-1 with TRBJ2-7, with 8 bases lining up with TRBD1. This CDR3 contains 14 residues. After removal of 3 bases from V and 3 bases from J, the junction contained 7 bases not matched to a gene. CDR1 and CDR2 from the germline V gene are DFQATT and SNEGSKA (reference sequence). The CDR3 nucleotides are TGCAGTGCTAGGAGCGGCAGGGGGCTCTACGAGCAGTACTTC. The encoded protein is CSARSGRGLYEQYF.

The V gene is TRBV10-3, the J gene TRBJ2-3; 8 nucleotides agree with TRBD1. Germline values: CDR1 ENHRY, CDR2 SYGVKD. The CDR3 sequence is 15 residues long. V lost 2 bases to trimming and J lost 2 bases; unmatched junction nucleotides: 3. CDR3 sequence reads: CAISERQGPTDTQYF. The CDR3 coding sequence is TGTGCCATCAGTGAGCGACAGGGGCCCACAGATACGCAGTATTTT.

This clonotype occurred a few times. The chain carries TRBV28 and TRBJ2-7; a possible D gene is TRBD1 (6 bases). This CDR3 region has 14 residues. Per the germline V gene, CDR1 is MDHEN and CDR2 is SYDVKM. Trimming cost V 10 bases and J 0 bases, with 16 bases left between them. CDR3: CATQDSVVSYEQYF. The CDR3, as DNA: TGTGCCACACAGGACAGCGTTGTCTCCTACGAGCAGTACTTC.

A few counts support this clonotype. The junction departs from the called germline gene at one end, perhaps through a read error. The chain employs TRBV6-1 and TRBJ2-3; D is perhaps TRBD2 (6 bases). The CDR3 is 15 residues long. The V gene's germline CDR1 is MNHNS and CDR2 SASEGT. The CDR3 sequence is CASSGLEGKTDAQYF. The DNA of the CDR3 is TGTGCCAGCAGCGGATTGGAGGGGAAGACAGATGCGCAGTATTTT.

The CDR3 spells CASKREGTDTQYF. For the CDR3, the DNA is TGTGCCAGCAAGAGGGAGGGGACAGATACGCAGTATTTT. The genes are TRBV25-1 and TRBJ2-3; 7 positions agree with TRBD2. CDR3 length equals 13 residues. V shed 7 bases and J 3 bases; nucleotides not matched to a gene: 4. Germline CDR1 is MGHDK and CDR2 is SYGVNS. The complete variable domain, with remaining parts taken from reference TRBV25-1 and TRBJ2-3, reads EADIYQTPRYLVIGTGKKITLECSQTMGHDKMYWYQQDPGMELHLIHYSYGVNSTEKGDLSSESTVSRIRTEHFPLTLESARPSHTSQYLCASKREGTDTQYFGPGTRLTVL.

This chain links TRBV7-9 with TRBJ2-5, with D possibly being TRBD1 (5 bases). Germline CDR1 reads SEHNR; CDR2 reads FQNEAQ (reference sequence). CDR3 length: 14 residues. V shed 0 bases and J shed 0 bases, with 5 bases lying between them. For the CDR3, the DNA is TGTGCCAGCAGCTTAGCCAGGGACCAAGAGACCCAGTACTTC. It yields the protein CASSLARDQETQYF.

This clonotype was seen a few times. V is TRBV6-1 and J is TRBJ2-1; TRBD1 aligns across 7 bases. The V and J ends lost 3 bases and 4 bases, in that order; junction bases with no gene match: 3. CDR1 is MNHNS and CDR2 is SASEGT in the germline V gene. The CDR3 consists of 14 residues. The CDR3 spells CASSEGQSYNEQFF. Written as DNA, the CDR3 is TGTGCCAGCAGTGAGGGACAGTCATACAATGAGCAGTTCTTC.